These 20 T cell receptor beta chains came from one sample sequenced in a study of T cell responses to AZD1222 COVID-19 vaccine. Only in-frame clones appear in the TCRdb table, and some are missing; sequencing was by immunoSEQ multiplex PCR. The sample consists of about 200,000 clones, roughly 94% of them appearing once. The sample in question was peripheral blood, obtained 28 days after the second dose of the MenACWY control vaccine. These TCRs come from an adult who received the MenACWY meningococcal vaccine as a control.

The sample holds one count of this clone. The CDR3 here is CASSDVGGSGTGELFF. The CDR3 DNA sequence: TGTGCCAGCAGTGACGTGGGGGGGTCGGGCACCGGGGAGCTGTTTTTT. The V gene is TRBV6-4, the J gene TRBJ2-2; TRBD2 aligns across 7 bases. CDR1 is MRHNA and CDR2 is SNTAGT in the germline V gene. Trimming at V came to 2 bases and at J to 4 bases, leaving 7 bases not matched to a gene. The length of the CDR3 is 16 residues.

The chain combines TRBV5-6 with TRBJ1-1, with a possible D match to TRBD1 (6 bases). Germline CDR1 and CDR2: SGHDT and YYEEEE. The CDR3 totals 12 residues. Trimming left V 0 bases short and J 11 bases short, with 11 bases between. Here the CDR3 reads CASSLVGGPAFF. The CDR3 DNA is TGTGCCAGCAGCTTGGTCGGGGGGCCGGCTTTCTTT.

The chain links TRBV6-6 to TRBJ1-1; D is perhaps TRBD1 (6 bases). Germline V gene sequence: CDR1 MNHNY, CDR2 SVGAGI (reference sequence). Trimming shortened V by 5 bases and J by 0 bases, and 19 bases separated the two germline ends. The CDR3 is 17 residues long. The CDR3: CASSRTPTGLLNTEAFF. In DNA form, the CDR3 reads TGTGCCAGCAGTCGAACCCCTACAGGGCTACTGAACACTGAAGCTTTCTTT.

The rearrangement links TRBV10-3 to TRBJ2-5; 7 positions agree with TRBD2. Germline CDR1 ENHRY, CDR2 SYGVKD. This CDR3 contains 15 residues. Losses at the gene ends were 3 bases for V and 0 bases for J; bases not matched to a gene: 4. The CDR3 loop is CAISDLAVNQETQYF. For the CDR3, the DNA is TGTGCCATCAGTGACCTAGCGGTTAACCAAGAGACCCAGTACTTC.

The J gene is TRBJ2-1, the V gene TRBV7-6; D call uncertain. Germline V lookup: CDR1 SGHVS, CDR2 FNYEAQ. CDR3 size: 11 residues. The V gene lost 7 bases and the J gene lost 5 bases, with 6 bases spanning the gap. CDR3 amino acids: CASTPHNEQFF. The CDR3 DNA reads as TGTGCCAGCACTCCCCACAATGAGCAGTTCTTC.

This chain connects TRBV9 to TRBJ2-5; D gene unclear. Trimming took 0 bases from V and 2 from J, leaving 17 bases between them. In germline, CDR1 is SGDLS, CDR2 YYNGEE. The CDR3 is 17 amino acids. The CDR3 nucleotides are TGTGCCAGCAGCGTAGAGGCAGCCGTATCCCCTCAAGAGACCCAGTACTTC. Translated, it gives CASSVEAAVSPQETQYF.

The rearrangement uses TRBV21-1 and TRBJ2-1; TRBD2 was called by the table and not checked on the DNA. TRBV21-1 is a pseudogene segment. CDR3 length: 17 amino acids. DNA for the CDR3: TGTGCCAGCAGCCGACGGACTAGCGGGGACCACTACAATGAGCAGTTCTTC. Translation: CASSRRTSGDHYNEQFF.

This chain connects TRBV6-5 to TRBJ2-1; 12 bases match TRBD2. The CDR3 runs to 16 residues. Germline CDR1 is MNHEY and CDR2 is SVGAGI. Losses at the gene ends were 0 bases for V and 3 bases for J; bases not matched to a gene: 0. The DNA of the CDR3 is TGTGCCAGCAGTTACTCGGGACTAGCGGGCTACAATGAGCAGTTCTTC. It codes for CASSYSGLAGYNEQFF.

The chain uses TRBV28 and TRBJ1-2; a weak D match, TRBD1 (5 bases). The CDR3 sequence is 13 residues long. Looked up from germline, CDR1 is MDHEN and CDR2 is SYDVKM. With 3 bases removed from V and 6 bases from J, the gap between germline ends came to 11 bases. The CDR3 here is CASSFDSGDGYTF. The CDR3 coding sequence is TGTGCCAGCAGTTTTGACAGCGGGGATGGCTACACCTTC.

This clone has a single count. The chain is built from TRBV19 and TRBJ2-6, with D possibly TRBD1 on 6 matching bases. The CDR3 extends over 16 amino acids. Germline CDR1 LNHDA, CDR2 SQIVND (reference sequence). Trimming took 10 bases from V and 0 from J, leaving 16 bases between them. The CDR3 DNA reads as TGTGCCACCGCAACAGGGTACAGCTCTGGGGCCAACGTCCTGACTTTC. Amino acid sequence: CATATGYSSGANVLTF.

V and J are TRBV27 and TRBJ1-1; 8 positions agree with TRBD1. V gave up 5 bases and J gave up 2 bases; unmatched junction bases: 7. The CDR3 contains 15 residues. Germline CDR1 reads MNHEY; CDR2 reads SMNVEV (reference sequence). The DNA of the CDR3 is TGTGCCAGCAGTCCCGACAGGGGTGGTAACACTGAAGCTTTCTTT. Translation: CASSPDRGGNTEAFF.

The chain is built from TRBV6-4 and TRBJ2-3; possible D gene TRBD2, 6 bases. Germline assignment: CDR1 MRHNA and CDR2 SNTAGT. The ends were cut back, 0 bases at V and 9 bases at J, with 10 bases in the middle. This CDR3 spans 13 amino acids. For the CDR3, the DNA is TGTGCCAGCAGTGACTCTGAACGGGGGACGCAGTATTTT. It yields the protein CASSDSERGTQYF.

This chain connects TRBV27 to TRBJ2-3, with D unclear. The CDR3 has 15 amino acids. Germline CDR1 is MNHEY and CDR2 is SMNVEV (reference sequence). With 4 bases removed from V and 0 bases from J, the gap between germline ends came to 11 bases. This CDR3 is CASSWSQGSTDTQYF. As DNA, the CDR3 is TGTGCCAGCAGTTGGTCCCAAGGGAGCACAGATACGCAGTATTTT.

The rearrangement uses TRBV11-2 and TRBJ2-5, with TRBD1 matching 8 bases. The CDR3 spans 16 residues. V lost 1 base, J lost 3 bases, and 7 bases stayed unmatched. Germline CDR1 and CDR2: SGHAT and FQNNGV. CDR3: CASSLGGTGLKETQYF. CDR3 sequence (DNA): TGTGCCAGCAGCTTAGGAGGGACAGGTTTGAAAGAGACCCAGTACTTC.

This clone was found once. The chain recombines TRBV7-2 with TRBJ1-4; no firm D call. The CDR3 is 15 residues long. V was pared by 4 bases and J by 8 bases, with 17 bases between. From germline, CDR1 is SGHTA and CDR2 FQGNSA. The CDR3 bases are TGTGCCAGCAGCTCCCGGGTCCTACTTGGGGAAAAACTGTTTTTT. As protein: CASSSRVLLGEKLFF.

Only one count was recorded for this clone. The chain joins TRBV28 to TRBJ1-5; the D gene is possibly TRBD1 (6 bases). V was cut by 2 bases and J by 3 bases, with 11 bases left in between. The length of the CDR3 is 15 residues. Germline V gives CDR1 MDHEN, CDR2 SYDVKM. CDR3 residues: CASSLEDSINQPQHF. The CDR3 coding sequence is TGTGCCAGCAGTTTAGAGGACAGCATCAATCAGCCCCAGCATTTT.

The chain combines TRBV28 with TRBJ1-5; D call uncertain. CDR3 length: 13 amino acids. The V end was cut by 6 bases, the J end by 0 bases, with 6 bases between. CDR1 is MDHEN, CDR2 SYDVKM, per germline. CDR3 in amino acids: CASRSPSNQPQHF. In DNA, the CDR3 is TGTGCCAGCAGATCCCCTAGCAATCAGCCCCAGCATTTT.

This CDR3 is CASSSLRGMNSPLHF. Here the CDR3 DNA reads TGTGCCAGCAGCAGCTTAAGAGGGATGAATTCACCCCTCCACTTT. The chain carries TRBV7-9 and TRBJ1-6; D ambiguous. Deletions cut 5 bases from V and 7 bases from J, with 15 bases between. Per germline, CDR1 SEHNR and CDR2 FQNEAQ (reference sequence). This CDR3 is built from 15 residues.

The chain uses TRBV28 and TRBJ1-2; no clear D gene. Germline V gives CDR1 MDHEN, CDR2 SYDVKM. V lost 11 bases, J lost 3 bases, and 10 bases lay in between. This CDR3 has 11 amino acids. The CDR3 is CALQHYYGYTF. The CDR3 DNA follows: TGTGCCCTACAGCACTACTATGGCTACACCTTC.

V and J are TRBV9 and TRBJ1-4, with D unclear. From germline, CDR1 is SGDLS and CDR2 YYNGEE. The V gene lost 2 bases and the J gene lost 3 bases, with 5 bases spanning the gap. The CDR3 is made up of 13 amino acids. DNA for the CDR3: TGTGCCAGCAGCGTGGCTGCTAATGAAAAACTGTTTTTT. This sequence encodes CASSVAANEKLFF.